Sequencing of this T cell receptor (beta chain) was carried out in a study of blood T cell repertoires in COVID-19. Study overall: Donors in the United States, Italy and Spain gave samples during acute or convalescent COVID-19.

The age range of participants was about 18 to 89 years, with residence in about two dozen US areas. Allocation to cohorts depended on clinical history reported by the participants. The data were produced by immunoSEQ multiplex PCR, yet TCRdb's version contains in-frame clones alone and is incomplete. The data show some 210,000 clones, 87% seen once. This clone was counted only a few times. This CDR3 is 13 amino acids long. Germline V gene lookup returns CDR1 LNHNV and CDR2 YYDKDF (reference sequence). Trimming shortened V by 6 bases and J by 4 bases, and 12 bases separated the two germline ends. Source material: PBMCs or T cells enriched from blood (not recorded which). The clonotype originates from a man in his late teens or twenties with acute COVID-19. This chain joins TRBV15 and TRBJ1-2; D unresolved. This CDR3 is CATSAQALYGYTF. In DNA form, the CDR3 reads TGTGCCACCAGTGCTCAAGCGCTCTATGGCTACACCTTC.